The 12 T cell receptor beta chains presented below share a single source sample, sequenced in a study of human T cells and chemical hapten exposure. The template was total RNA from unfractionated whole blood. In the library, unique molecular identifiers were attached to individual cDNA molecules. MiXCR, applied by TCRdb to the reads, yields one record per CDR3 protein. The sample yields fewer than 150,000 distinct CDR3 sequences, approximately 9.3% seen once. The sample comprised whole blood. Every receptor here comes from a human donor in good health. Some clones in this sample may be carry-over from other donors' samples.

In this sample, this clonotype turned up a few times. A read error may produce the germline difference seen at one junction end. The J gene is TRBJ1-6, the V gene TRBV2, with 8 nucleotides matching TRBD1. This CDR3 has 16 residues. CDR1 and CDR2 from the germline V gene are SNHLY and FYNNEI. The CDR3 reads CASTESRTGLDSPLHF. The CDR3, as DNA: TGTGCCAGCACTGAAAGCCGGACAGGGTTAGATTCACCCCTCCACTTT. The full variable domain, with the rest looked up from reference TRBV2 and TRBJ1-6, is EPEVTQTPSHQVTQMGQEVILRCVPISNHLYFYWYRQILGQKVEFLVSFYNNEISEKSEIFDDQFSVERPDGSNFTLKIRSTKLEDSAMYFCASTESRTGLDSPLHFGNGTRLTVT.

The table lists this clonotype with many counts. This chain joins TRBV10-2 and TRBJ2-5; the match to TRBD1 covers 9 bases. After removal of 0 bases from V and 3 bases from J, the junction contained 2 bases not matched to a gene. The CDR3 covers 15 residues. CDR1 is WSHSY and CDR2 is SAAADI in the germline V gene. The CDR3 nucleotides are TGCGCCAGCAGTGAGTCGACAGGGGGGGAAGAGACCCAGTACTTC. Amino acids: CASSESTGGEETQYF.

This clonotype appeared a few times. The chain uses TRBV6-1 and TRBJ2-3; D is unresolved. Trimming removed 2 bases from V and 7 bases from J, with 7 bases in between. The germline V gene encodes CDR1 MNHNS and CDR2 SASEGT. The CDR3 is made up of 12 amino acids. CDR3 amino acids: CASSEQDYTQYF. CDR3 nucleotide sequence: TGTGCCAGCAGTGAACAAGATTATACGCAGTATTTT.

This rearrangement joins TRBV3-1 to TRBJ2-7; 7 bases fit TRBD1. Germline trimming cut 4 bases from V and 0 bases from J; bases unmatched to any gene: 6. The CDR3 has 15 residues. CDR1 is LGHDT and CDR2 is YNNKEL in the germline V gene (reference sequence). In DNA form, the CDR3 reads TGTGCCAGCAGCCTGGGGACAGCGAGCTCCTACGAGCAGTACTTC. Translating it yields CASSLGTASSYEQYF.

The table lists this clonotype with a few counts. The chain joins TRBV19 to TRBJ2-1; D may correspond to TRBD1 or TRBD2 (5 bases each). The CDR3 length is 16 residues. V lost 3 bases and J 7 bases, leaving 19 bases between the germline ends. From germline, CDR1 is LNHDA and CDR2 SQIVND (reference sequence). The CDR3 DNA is TGTGCCAGTAGTATCTTTACGGAAACCGGGGCAAATGAGCAGTTCTTC. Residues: CASSIFTETGANEQFF.

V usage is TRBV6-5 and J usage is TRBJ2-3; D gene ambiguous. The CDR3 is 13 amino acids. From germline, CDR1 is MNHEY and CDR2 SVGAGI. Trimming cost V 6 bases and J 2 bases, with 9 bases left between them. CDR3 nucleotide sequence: TGTGCCAGCAGCCCCTGGGACACAGATACGCAGTATTTT. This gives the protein CASSPWDTDTQYF.

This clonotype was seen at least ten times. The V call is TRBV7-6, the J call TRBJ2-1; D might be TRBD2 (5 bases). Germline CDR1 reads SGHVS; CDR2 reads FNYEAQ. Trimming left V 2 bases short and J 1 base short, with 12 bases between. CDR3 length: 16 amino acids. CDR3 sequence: CASSLSLASSYNEQFF. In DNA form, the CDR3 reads TGTGCCAGCAGCTTAAGCTTAGCGTCATCCTACAATGAGCAGTTCTTC.

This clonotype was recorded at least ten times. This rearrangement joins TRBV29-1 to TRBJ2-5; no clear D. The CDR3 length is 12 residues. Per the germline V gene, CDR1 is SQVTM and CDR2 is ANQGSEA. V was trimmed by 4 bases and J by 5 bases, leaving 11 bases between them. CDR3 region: CSVVSAVETQYF. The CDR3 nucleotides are TGCAGCGTTGTAAGTGCAGTGGAGACCCAGTACTTC.

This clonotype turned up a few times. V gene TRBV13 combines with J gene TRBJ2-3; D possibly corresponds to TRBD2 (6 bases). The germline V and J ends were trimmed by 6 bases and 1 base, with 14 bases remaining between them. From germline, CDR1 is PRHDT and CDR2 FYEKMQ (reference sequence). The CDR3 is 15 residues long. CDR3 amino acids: CASRQISGGTDTQYF. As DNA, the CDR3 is TGTGCCAGCAGACAAATTAGCGGCGGCACAGATACGCAGTATTTT.

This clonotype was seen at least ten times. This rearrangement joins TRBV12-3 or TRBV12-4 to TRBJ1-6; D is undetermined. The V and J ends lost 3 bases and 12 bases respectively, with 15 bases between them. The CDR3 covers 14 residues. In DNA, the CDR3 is TGTGCCAGCAGTTTGGCCAGGAAGGCAGGACCCCTCCACTTT. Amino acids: CASSLARKAGPLHF.

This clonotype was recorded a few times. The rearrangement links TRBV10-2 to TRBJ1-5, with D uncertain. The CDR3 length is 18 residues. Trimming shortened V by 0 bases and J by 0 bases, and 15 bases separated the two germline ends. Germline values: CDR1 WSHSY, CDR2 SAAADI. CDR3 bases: TGCGCCAGCAGTGAGTCGCTAGGACGGACTTATAGCAATCAGCCCCAGCATTTT. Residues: CASSESLGRTYSNQPQHF.

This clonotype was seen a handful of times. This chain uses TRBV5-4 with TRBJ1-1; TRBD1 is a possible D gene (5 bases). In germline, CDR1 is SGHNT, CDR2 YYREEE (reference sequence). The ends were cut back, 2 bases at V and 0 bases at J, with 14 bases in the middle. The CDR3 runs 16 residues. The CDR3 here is CASSFAGKLMNTEAFF. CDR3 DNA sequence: TGTGCCAGCAGCTTCGCAGGGAAGCTCATGAACACTGAAGCTTTCTTT. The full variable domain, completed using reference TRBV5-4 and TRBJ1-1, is ETGVTQSPTHLIKTRGQQVTLRCSSQSGHNTVSWYQQALGQGPQFIFQYYREEENGRGNFPPRFSGLQFPNYSSELNVNALELDDSALYLCASSFAGKLMNTEAFFGQGTRLTVV.